This TCR beta chain was identified during a study of cytomegalovirus exposure and HLA in healthy donors. The CDR3 loop spans 16 amino acids. Germline V lookup: CDR1 MDHEN, CDR2 SYDVKM. Trimming cost V 4 bases and J 8 bases; bases outside gene matches: 13. PCR was performed using 60 Vbeta and 13 Jbeta primers. The repertoire was sequenced with immunoSEQ multiplex PCR; TCRdb's copy has only in-frame clones and lacks some. The sample lists about 160,000 clones; 70% to 90% were seen once. This TCR came from a woman between 18 and 30 years old in good health and CMV-seronegative. The sequencing sample was made of PBMCs. V is TRBV28 and J is TRBJ1-4; TRBD1 matches 7 bases. In nucleotides, the CDR3 is TGTGCCAGCAGTTCTTACTCACAGGGGTCGGGAGAAAAACTGTTTTTT. It codes for CASSSYSQGSGEKLFF.